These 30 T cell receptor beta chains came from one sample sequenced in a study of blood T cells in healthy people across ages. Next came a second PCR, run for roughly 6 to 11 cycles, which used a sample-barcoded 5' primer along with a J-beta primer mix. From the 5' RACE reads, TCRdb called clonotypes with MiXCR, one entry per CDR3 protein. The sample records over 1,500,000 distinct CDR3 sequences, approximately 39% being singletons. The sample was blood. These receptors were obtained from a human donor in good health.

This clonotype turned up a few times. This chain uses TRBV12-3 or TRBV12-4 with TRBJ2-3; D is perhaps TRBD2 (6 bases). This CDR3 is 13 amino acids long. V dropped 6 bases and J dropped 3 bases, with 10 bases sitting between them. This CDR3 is CASSTGATDTQYF. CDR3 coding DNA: TGTGCCAGCAGCACGGGAGCGACAGATACGCAGTATTTT.

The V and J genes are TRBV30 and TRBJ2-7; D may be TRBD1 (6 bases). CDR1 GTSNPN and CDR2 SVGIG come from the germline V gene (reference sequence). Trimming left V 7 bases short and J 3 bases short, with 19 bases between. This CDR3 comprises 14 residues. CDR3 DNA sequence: TGTGCCTCCCAGGCTACAGGGATCTACTACGAGCAGTACTTC. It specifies CASQATGIYYEQYF.

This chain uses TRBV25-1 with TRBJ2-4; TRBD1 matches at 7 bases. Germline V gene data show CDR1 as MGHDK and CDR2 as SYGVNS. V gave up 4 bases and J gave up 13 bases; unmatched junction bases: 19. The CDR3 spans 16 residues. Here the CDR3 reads CASSAPGQRLFYGQYF. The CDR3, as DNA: TGTGCCAGCAGTGCCCCGGGACAGAGATTATTCTACGGGCAGTACTTC.

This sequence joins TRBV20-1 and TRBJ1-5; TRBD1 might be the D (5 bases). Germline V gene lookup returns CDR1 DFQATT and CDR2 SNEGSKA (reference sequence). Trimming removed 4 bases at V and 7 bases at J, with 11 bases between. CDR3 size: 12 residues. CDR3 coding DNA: TGCAGTGCTACAGGGATAGGGCAGCCCCAGCATTTT. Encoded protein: CSATGIGQPQHF.

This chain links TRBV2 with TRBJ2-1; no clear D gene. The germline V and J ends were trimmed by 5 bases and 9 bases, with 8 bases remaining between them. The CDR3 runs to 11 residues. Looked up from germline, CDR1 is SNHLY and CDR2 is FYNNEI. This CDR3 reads CASSKTIEQFF. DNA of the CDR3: TGTGCCAGCAGTAAGACAATTGAGCAGTTCTTC. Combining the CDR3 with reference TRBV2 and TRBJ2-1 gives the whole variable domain EPEVTQTPSHQVTQMGQEVILRCVPISNHLYFYWYRQILGQKVEFLVSFYNNEISEKSEIFDDQFSVERPDGSNFTLKIRSTKLEDSAMYFCASSKTIEQFFGPGTRLTVL.

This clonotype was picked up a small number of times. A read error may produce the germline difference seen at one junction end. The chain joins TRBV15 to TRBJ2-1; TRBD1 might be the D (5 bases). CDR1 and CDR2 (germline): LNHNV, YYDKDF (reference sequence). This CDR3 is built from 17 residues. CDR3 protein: CAASRDLVLAGNNEQFF. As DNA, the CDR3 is TGTGCCGCCAGCAGAGATCTGGTTTTGGCAGGGAACAATGAGCAGTTCTTC.

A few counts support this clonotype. The CDR3 protein is CSVESENYGYTF. The CDR3 DNA reads as TGCAGCGTTGAATCAGAGAACTATGGCTACACCTTC. The chain carries TRBV29-1 and TRBJ1-2; no clear D gene. The germline V and J ends were trimmed by 2 bases and 2 bases, with 6 bases remaining between them. CDR3 length: 12 amino acids. Per germline, CDR1 SQVTM and CDR2 ANQGSEA. Filled out from reference TRBV29-1 and TRBJ1-2, the complete variable domain reads SAVISQKPSRDICQRGTSLTIQCQVDSQVTMMFWYRQQPGQSLTLIATANQGSEATYESGFVIDKFPISRPNLTFSTLTVSNMSPEDSSIYLCSVESENYGYTFGSGTRLTVV.

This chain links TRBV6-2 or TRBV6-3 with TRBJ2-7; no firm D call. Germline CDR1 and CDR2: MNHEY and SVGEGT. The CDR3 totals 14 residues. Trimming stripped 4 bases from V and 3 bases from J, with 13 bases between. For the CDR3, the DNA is TGTGCCAGCAGTTTTCAGAAAAACCTCTACGAGCAGTACTTC. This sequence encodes CASSFQKNLYEQYF.

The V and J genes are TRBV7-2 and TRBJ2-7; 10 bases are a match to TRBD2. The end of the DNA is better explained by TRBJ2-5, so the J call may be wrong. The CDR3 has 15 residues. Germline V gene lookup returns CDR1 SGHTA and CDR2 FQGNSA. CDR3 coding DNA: TGTGCCAGCAGCTTAACAGCGGGGGGGTCCCTGACCCAGTACTTC. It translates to CASSLTAGGSLTQYF.

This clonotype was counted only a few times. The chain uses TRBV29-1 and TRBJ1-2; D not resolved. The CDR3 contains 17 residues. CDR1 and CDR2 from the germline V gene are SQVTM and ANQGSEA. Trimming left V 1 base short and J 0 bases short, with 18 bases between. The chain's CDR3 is CSVEVMDVELTNYGYTF. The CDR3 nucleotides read TGCAGCGTTGAAGTAATGGACGTTGAACTAACTAACTATGGCTACACCTTC.

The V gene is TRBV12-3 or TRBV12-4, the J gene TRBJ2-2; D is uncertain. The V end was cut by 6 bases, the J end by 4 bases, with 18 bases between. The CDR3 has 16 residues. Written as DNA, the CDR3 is TGTGCCAGCAGCCCGGGTGGCCGGCGAGGCACCGGGGAGCTGTTTTTT. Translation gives CASSPGGRRGTGELFF.

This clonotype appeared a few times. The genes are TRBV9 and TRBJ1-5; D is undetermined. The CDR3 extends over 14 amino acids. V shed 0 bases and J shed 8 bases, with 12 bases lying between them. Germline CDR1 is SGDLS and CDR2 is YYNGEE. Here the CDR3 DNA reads TGTGCCAGCAGCGTAGCTGGGGAGAGAGAGCCCCAGCATTTT. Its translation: CASSVAGEREPQHF. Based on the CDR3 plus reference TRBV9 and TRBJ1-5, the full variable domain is DSGVTQTPKHLITATGQRVTLRCSPRSGDLSVYWYQQSLDQGLQFLIQYYNGEERAKGNILERFSAQQFPDLHSELNLSSLELGDSALYFCASSVAGEREPQHFGDGTRLSIL.

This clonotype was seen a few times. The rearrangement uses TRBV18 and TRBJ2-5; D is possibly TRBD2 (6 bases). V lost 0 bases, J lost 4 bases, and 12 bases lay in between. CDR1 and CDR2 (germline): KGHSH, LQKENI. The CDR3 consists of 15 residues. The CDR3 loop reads CASSPPAGNRETQYF. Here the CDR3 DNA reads TGTGCCAGCTCACCACCGGCGGGGAATCGAGAGACCCAGTACTTC.

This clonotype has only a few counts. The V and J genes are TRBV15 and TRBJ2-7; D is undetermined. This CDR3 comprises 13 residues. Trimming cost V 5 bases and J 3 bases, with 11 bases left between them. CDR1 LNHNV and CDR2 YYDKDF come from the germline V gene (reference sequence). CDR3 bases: TGTGCCACCAGCTTACACCTGAGCTACGAGCAGTACTTC. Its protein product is CATSLHLSYEQYF.

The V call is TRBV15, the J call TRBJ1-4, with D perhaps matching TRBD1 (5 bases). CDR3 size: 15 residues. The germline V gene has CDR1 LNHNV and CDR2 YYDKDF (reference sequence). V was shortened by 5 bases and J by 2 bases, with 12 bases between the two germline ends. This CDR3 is CATSRRGGTNEKLFF. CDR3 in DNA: TGTGCCACCAGCCGCCGGGGGGGGACTAATGAAAAACTGTTTTTT. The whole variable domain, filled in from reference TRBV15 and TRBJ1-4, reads DAMVIQNPRYQVTQFGKPVTLSCSQTLNHNVMYWYQQKSSQAPKLLFHYYDKDFNNEADTPDNFQSRRPNTSFCFLDIRSPGLGDTAMYLCATSRRGGTNEKLFFGSGTQLSVL.

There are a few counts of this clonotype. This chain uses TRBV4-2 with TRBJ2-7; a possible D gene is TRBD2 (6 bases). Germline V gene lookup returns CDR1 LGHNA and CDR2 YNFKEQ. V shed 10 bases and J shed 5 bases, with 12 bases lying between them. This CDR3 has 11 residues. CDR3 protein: CATWGGHEQYF. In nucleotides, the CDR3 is TGTGCCACCTGGGGAGGACACGAGCAGTACTTC.

The CDR3 region is CASRGLGADEQYF. The CDR3 DNA sequence: TGTGCCAGCAGGGGACTAGGGGCGGACGAGCAGTACTTC. The V gene is TRBV27, the J gene TRBJ2-4; 8 positions match TRBD2. The DNA end favors TRBJ2-7, so the J call may be wrong. This CDR3 spans 13 amino acids. Germline CDR1 is MNHEY and CDR2 is SMNVEV (reference sequence).

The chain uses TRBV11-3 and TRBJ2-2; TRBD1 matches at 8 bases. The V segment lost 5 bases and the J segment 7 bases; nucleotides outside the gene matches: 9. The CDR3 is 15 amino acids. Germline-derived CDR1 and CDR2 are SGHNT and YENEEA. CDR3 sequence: CASSRTGRLVGELFF. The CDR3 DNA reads TGTGCCAGCAGCCGGACAGGGCGCTTGGTCGGGGAGCTGTTTTTT. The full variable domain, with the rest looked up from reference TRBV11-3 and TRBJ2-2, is EAGVVQSPRYKIIEKKQPVAFWCNPISGHNTLYWYLQNLGQGPELLIRYENEEAVDDSQLPKDRFSAERLKGVDSTLKIQPAELGDSAVYLCASSRTGRLVGELFFGEGSRLTVL.

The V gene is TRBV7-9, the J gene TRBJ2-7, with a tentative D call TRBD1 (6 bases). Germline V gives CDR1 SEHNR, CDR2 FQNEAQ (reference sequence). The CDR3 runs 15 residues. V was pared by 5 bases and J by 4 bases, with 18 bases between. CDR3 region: CASSPSTGTSYEQYF. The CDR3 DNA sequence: TGTGCCAGCAGCCCATCAACCGGGACAAGTTACGAGCAGTACTTC.

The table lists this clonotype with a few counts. The CDR3 sequence: CASSTGTGIRGYTF. In DNA, the CDR3 is TGTGCCAGCAGTACCGGGACAGGAATTCGGGGCTACACCTTC. The rearrangement joins TRBV12-3 or TRBV12-4 to TRBJ1-2; 8 bases are a match to TRBD1. The CDR3 runs to 14 residues. J gave up 8 bases and V 5 bases, and 10 bases lay outside the gene matches.

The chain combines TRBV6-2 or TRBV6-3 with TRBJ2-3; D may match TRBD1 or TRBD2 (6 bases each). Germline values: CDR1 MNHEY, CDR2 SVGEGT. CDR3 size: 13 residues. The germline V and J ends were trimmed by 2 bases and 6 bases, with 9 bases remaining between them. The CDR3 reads CASSYGGQDTQYF. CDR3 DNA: TGTGCCAGCAGTTACGGGGGGCAGGATACGCAGTATTTT.

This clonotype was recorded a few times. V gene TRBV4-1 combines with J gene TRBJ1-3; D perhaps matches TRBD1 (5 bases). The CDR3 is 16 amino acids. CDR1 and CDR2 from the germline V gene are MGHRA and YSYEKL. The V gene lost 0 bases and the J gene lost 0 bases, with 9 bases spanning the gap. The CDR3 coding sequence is TGCGCCAGCAGCCAAGAAGGGGACTACTCTGGAAACACCATATATTTT. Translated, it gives CASSQEGDYSGNTIYF.

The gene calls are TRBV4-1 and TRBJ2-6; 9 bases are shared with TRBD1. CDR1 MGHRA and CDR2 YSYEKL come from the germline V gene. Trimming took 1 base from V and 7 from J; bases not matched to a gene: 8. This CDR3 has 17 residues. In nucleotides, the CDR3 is TGCGCCAGCAGCCAAGGACCCGGGACAGGGAAAGCCAACGTCCTGACTTTC. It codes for CASSQGPGTGKANVLTF.

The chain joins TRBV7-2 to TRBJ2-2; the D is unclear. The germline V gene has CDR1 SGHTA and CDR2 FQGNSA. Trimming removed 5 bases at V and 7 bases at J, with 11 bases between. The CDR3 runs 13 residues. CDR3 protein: CASSPAPRGELFF. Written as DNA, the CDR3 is TGTGCCAGCAGCCCGGCACCTCGCGGGGAGCTGTTTTTT.

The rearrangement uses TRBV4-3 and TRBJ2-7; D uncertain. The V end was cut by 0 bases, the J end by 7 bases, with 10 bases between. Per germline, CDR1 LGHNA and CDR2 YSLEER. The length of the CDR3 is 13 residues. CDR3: CASSQEIDGEQYF. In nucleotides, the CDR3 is TGCGCCAGCAGCCAAGAGATAGACGGGGAGCAGTACTTC.

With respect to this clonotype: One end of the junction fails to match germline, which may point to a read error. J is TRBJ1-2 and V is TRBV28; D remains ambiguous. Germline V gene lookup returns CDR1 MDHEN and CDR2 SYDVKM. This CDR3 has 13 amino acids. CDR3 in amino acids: CASRYQANYGCTF. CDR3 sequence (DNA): TGTGCCAGCAGATACCAGGCTAACTATGGCTGCACCTTC.

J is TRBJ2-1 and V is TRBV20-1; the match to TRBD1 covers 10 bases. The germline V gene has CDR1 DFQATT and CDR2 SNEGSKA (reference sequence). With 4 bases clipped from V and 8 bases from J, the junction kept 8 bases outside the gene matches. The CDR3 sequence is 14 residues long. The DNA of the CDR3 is TGCAGTGCTATTACGCCGGGACAGGGGTATGAGCAGTTCTTC. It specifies CSAITPGQGYEQFF.

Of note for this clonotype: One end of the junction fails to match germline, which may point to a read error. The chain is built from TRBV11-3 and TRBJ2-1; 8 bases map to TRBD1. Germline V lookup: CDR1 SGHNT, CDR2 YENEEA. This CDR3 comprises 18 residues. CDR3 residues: CASSLIFGQGGSYNEQFF. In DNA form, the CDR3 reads TGTGCCAGCAGCTTAATCTTTGGACAGGGTGGCTCCTACAATGAACAGTTCTTC.

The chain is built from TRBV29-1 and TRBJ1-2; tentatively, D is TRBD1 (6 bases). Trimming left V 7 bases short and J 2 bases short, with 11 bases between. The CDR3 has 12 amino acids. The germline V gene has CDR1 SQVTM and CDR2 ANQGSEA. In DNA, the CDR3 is TGCAGCGGCCGACAGGCCAACTATGGCTACACCTTC. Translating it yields CSGRQANYGYTF.

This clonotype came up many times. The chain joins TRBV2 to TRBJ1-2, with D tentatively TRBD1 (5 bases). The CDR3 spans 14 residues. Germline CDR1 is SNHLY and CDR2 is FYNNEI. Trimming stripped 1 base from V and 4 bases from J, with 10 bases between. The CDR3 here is CASSEEGGVYGYTF. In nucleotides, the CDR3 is TGTGCCAGCAGTGAAGAAGGAGGGGTCTATGGCTACACCTTC.